The 5 T cell receptor beta chains below all came from one sample that was sequenced in a study of cytomegalovirus exposure and HLA in healthy donors. The PCR used 60 Vbeta and 13 Jbeta primers. TCRdb's copy holds only in-frame clones and misses some; the assay was immunoSEQ multiplex PCR. The sample holds 100,000 to 150,000 clones, approximately 80% seen once. Specimen: PBMCs. The source is a woman between 35 and 50 years old in good health and CMV-seropositive.

The gene calls are TRBV4-1 and TRBJ2-5, with D maybe TRBD2 (6 bases). The CDR3 extends over 14 amino acids. Germline V CDR1 and CDR2: MGHRA, YSYEKL. V was shortened by 0 bases and J by 5 bases, with 10 bases between the two germline ends. DNA for the CDR3: TGCGCCAGCAGCCAAGATATTGGGGGGGAGACCCAGTACTTC. It codes for CASSQDIGGETQYF.

The chain combines TRBV9 with TRBJ2-2; 11 nucleotides align to TRBD1. The CDR3 is made up of 18 amino acids. V gave up 0 bases and J gave up 1 base; unmatched junction bases: 5. Germline values: CDR1 SGDLS, CDR2 YYNGEE. DNA for the CDR3: TGTGCCAGCAGCGTAGCCGGACAGGGGGCGCTGAACACCGGGGAGCTGTTTTTT. It translates to CASSVAGQGALNTGELFF.

The genes are TRBV6-1 and TRBJ1-4; 9 nucleotides match TRBD1. Germline V gives CDR1 MNHNS, CDR2 SASEGT. With V trimmed by 4 bases and J by 3 bases, 3 bases remained unmatched. CDR3 length: 15 amino acids. DNA of the CDR3: TGTGCCAGCAGTGTCTACAGGGGGCCTAATGAAAAACTGTTTTTT. Translation gives CASSVYRGPNEKLFF.

V usage is TRBV7-9 and J usage is TRBJ1-1; D not resolved. Trimming removed 4 bases from V and 0 bases from J, with 15 bases in between. Germline CDR1 reads SEHNR; CDR2 reads FQNEAQ (reference sequence). This CDR3 comprises 16 residues. The CDR3 DNA follows: TGTGCCAGCAGCTCAGGTCCGCAGCACATGAACACTGAAGCTTTCTTT. Translated, it gives CASSSGPQHMNTEAFF. The whole variable domain, filled in from reference TRBV7-9 and TRBJ1-1, reads DTGVSQNPRHKITKRGQNVTFRCDPISEHNRLYWYRQTLGQGPEFLTYFQNEAQLEKSRLLSDRFSAERPKGSFSTLEIQRTEQGDSAMYLCASSSGPQHMNTEAFFGQGTRLTVV.

CDR3: CASSLGARTGTDTQYF. DNA of the CDR3: TGCGCCAGCAGCTTGGGGGCGAGGACAGGGACAGATACGCAGTATTTT. This rearrangement joins TRBV5-1 to TRBJ2-3, with TRBD1 matching over 8 bases. V dropped 0 bases and J dropped 3; count of bases not matched to a gene: 6. The CDR3 is 16 amino acids. Germline V gene data show CDR1 as SGHRS and CDR2 as YFSETQ. The whole variable domain, filled in from reference TRBV5-1 and TRBJ2-3, reads KAGVTQTPRYLIKTRGQQVTLSCSPISGHRSVSWYQQTPGQGLQFLFEYFSETQRNKGNFPGRFSGRQFSNSRSEMNVSTLELGDSALYLCASSLGARTGTDTQYFGPGTRLTVL.